This T cell receptor beta chain is drawn from a study of T-cell reconstitution after alpha-beta-depleted transplantation in children. Notes on the study in general: At the one-year point after transplant, T-cell counts and TCRbeta diversity were found to come mostly from T cells that had been newly produced. It was surviving recipient T cells and thymic progenitors that gave some patients high TCRbeta diversity at day 60.

This clonotype was seen at least ten times. The antigen is undetermined. TCRbeta library preparation incorporated unique molecular identifiers. In TCRdb, the PCR reads were re-called with MiXCR into one record per CDR3 protein. This sample has 250,000 to 300,000 distinct CDR3 sequences; around 7.1% occur once, and the top ten carry about 8.2%. Source: peripheral blood, taken 360 days after TCRalphabeta/CD19-depleted stem cell transplant. The receptor comes from a female patient aged 2 to 10 who had a stem cell transplant for Fanconi anemia, so the T cells may come from the graft donor.

The CDR3 loop reads CSAIAGSSYEQYF. The CDR3 region has the DNA TGCAGTGCTATCGCCGGAAGCTCCTACGAGCAGTACTTC. J is TRBJ2-7 and V is TRBV20-1; D is unresolved. Trimming cost V 4 bases and J 0 bases, with 10 bases left between them. The CDR3 contains 13 residues. Germline CDR1 and CDR2: DFQATT and SNEGSKA (reference sequence).